Following are 28 T cell receptor beta chains from one sample sequenced in a study of T cell responses to AZD1222 COVID-19 vaccine. TCRdb's copy holds only in-frame clones and misses some; the assay was immunoSEQ multiplex PCR. The data hold 180,000 or so clones, with around 90% observed a single time. Sequencing used peripheral blood, obtained on day 0 of AZD1222 vaccination. Every receptor here comes from an adult in good health.

The DNA of the CDR3 is TGTGCCAGCCGGGACCTCTATAATTCACCCCTCCACTTT. This encodes CASRDLYNSPLHF. J is TRBJ1-6 and V is TRBV6-5; D possibly corresponds to TRBD1 (5 bases). V lost 8 bases and J 3 bases, leaving 8 bases between the germline ends. The germline V gene has CDR1 MNHEY and CDR2 SVGAGI. There are 13 residues in the CDR3.

This sequence joins TRBV7-6 and TRBJ1-1; D gene unclear. The V end lost 6 bases, the J end lost 5 bases, and 13 bases lay between the germline ends. The CDR3 runs to 13 residues. CDR1 is SGHVS and CDR2 is FNYEAQ in the germline V gene. The CDR3 nucleotides read TGTGCCAGCAGAAGGAGCGCGAGGACTGAAGCTTTCTTT. It encodes CASRRSARTEAFF.

V gene TRBV19 combines with J gene TRBJ1-2; D perhaps matches TRBD1 (5 bases). Germline lookup yields CDR1 LNHDA and CDR2 SQIVND (reference sequence). The CDR3 extends over 11 amino acids. The ends were cut back, 4 bases at V and 7 bases at J, with 7 bases in the middle. This CDR3 reads CASSKQAGYTF. The CDR3, as DNA: TGTGCCAGTAGTAAACAGGCTGGCTACACCTTC.

The genes are TRBV30 and TRBJ1-3, with D uncertain. This CDR3 is 15 amino acids long. Germline CDR1 and CDR2: GTSNPN and SVGIG (reference sequence). The germline V and J ends were trimmed by 3 bases and 0 bases, with 12 bases remaining between them. DNA for the CDR3: TGTGCCTGGAGAGTCCCCGGCAACTCTGGAAACACCATATATTTT. Translated: CAWRVPGNSGNTIYF.

V is TRBV7-3 and J is TRBJ1-1; no reliable D call. Per the germline V gene, CDR1 is SGHTA and CDR2 is FQGTGA. The CDR3 has 13 amino acids. The germline V and J ends were trimmed by 3 bases and 5 bases, with 10 bases remaining between them. CDR3 protein: CASSFDGRTEAFF. In DNA form, the CDR3 reads TGTGCCAGCAGCTTCGATGGGAGGACTGAAGCTTTCTTT.

This chain uses TRBV28 with TRBJ2-2, with D perhaps TRBD2 (6 bases). With 6 bases removed from V and 2 bases from J, the gap between germline ends came to 13 bases. Germline CDR1 is MDHEN and CDR2 is SYDVKM. This CDR3 spans 15 amino acids. CDR3 sequence reads: CASRLGTYNTGELFF. DNA of the CDR3: TGTGCCAGCAGACTTGGGACTTATAACACCGGGGAGCTGTTTTTT.

This clone was counted between two and nine times. This chain links TRBV4-2 with TRBJ1-6; D is ambiguous. V lost 0 bases and J lost 2, with 11 bases in between. Looked up from germline, CDR1 is LGHNA and CDR2 is YNFKEQ. The CDR3 consists of 17 residues. CDR3 sequence: CASSQEGGGAYNSPLHF. The CDR3 region has the DNA TGTGCCAGCAGCCAAGAAGGAGGCGGTGCCTATAATTCACCCCTCCACTTT.

CDR3 in DNA: TGTGCCACCAGCCTGGCGGCTAACTATGGCTACACCTTC. This sequence encodes CATSLAANYGYTF. The genes are TRBV15 and TRBJ1-2; D is ambiguous. Germline V gives CDR1 LNHNV, CDR2 YYDKDF (reference sequence). The CDR3 has 13 residues. Trimming removed 5 bases from V and 0 bases from J, with 7 bases in between.

The V call is TRBV6-2 or TRBV6-3, the J call TRBJ1-1, with a weak D call TRBD1 (5 bases). The V and J ends lost 0 bases and 4 bases respectively, with 9 bases between them. CDR1 MNHEY and CDR2 SVGEGT come from the germline V gene. The CDR3 sequence is 14 residues long. The CDR3 sequence: CASSYSGTSTEAFF. The CDR3 nucleotides are TGTGCCAGCAGTTACTCTGGGACGAGCACTGAAGCTTTCTTT.

The V call is TRBV5-4, the J call TRBJ2-1; unclear D gene. This CDR3 has 15 amino acids. CDR1 and CDR2 (germline): SGHNT, YYREEE (reference sequence). V was shortened by 0 bases and J by 7 bases, with 14 bases between the two germline ends. The CDR3 DNA is TGTGCCAGCAGCTTGGACTCCTCTGGAGTAAATGAGCAGTTCTTC. Its protein is CASSLDSSGVNEQFF.

CDR3 amino acids: CAWSGVNTEAFF. In DNA, the CDR3 is TGTGCCTGGAGTGGTGTGAACACTGAAGCTTTCTTT. The V call is TRBV30, the J call TRBJ1-1; D uncertain. The CDR3 is 12 residues long. Germline CDR1 is GTSNPN and CDR2 is SVGIG (reference sequence). Trimming stripped 1 base from V and 0 bases from J, with 3 bases between.

The V and J genes are TRBV4-1 and TRBJ1-6; TRBD1 matches 8 bases. The CDR3 is made up of 16 amino acids. Germline trimming cut 0 bases from V and 5 bases from J; bases unmatched to any gene: 3. Germline-derived CDR1 and CDR2 are MGHRA and YSYEKL. The CDR3 region is CASSQDQGADNSPLHF. CDR3 bases: TGCGCCAGCAGCCAAGATCAGGGGGCAGATAATTCACCCCTCCACTTT.

The genes are TRBV12-5 and TRBJ1-2, with D tentatively TRBD1 (6 bases). Trimming shortened V by 1 base and J by 4 bases, and 13 bases separated the two germline ends. CDR1 and CDR2 (germline): LGHNT, FRNRAP. The CDR3 has 15 residues. CDR3 region: CASGLEGGQFYGYTF. The CDR3 nucleotides are TGTGCTAGTGGTTTGGAGGGGGGGCAGTTCTATGGCTACACCTTC.

The chain couples TRBV4-2 to TRBJ1-6; perhaps TRBD1 as D (5 bases). The length of the CDR3 is 14 residues. CDR1 and CDR2 from the germline V gene are LGHNA and YNFKEQ. V was shortened by 3 bases and J by 14 bases, with 17 bases between the two germline ends. CDR3 region: CASSQEGDRESLHF. DNA for the CDR3: TGTGCCAGCAGCCAGGAGGGAGACAGAGAATCCCTCCACTTT.

V is TRBV30 and J is TRBJ2-7; 7 bases are a match to TRBD1. CDR3 length: 14 residues. CDR1 and CDR2 from the germline V gene are GTSNPN and SVGIG (reference sequence). V lost 4 bases, J lost 6 bases, and 12 bases stayed unmatched. CDR3 amino acids: CAWIPGQTLGEQYF. DNA for the CDR3: TGTGCCTGGATCCCGGGACAGACCCTCGGCGAGCAGTACTTC.

V and J are TRBV6-5 and TRBJ2-7; 9 nucleotides line up with TRBD1. This CDR3 spans 14 amino acids. Per the germline V gene, CDR1 is MNHEY and CDR2 is SVGAGI. The V and J ends lost 4 bases and 5 bases, in that order; junction bases with no gene match: 6. This CDR3 reads CASSLGQGFNEQYF. The CDR3 DNA is TGTGCCAGCAGTTTGGGACAGGGTTTCAACGAGCAGTACTTC.

This chain uses TRBV19 with TRBJ2-1; the D call may be TRBD1 or TRBD2 (6 bases each). The CDR3 covers 15 residues. The ends were cut back, 4 bases at V and 6 bases at J, with 16 bases in the middle. CDR1 LNHDA and CDR2 SQIVND come from the germline V gene (reference sequence). CDR3 residues: CASSTLGGSVNEQFF. The CDR3 DNA follows: TGTGCCAGTAGTACCTTGGGGGGCAGTGTCAATGAGCAGTTCTTC.

The rearrangement links TRBV5-8 to TRBJ2-5, with 7 bases that match TRBD2. This CDR3 contains 15 residues. Germline trimming cut 2 bases from V and 1 base from J; bases unmatched to any gene: 5. The germline gives CDR1 SGHTS, CDR2 YDEGEE. The CDR3: CASSFSGKIQETQYF. Written as DNA, the CDR3 is TGTGCCAGCAGCTTCAGCGGGAAAATCCAAGAGACCCAGTACTTC.

V is TRBV7-9 and J is TRBJ2-7; tentatively, D is TRBD1 (6 bases). V was clipped by 3 bases and J by 3 bases, with 18 bases between them. Germline V gene sequence: CDR1 SEHNR, CDR2 FQNEAQ (reference sequence). The CDR3 extends over 16 amino acids. CDR3 nucleotides: TGTGCCAGCAGCTTCTCCCAGGGGTTTTTAATCTACGAGCAGTACTTC. Amino acids: CASSFSQGFLIYEQYF. The full variable domain, its missing parts supplied by reference TRBV7-9 and TRBJ2-7, is DTGVSQNPRHKITKRGQNVTFRCDPISEHNRLYWYRQTLGQGPEFLTYFQNEAQLEKSRLLSDRFSAERPKGSFSTLEIQRTEQGDSAMYLCASSFSQGFLIYEQYFGPGTRLTVT.

CDR3 sequence: CASSIGTANTGELFF. CDR3 coding DNA: TGTGCCAGTAGTATTGGAACCGCGAACACCGGGGAGCTGTTTTTT. This rearrangement joins TRBV19 to TRBJ2-2, with unresolved D. The germline CDR1 and CDR2 sequences are LNHDA and SQIVND (reference sequence). This CDR3 contains 15 residues. Deletions cut 3 bases from V and 0 bases from J, with 8 bases between.

V and J are TRBV5-1 and TRBJ1-5, with a weak D call TRBD1 (5 bases). The CDR3 is 14 amino acids. CDR1 and CDR2 from the germline V gene are SGHRS and YFSETQ. V lost 3 bases and J lost 0, with 7 bases in between. The CDR3 is CASSSGVSNQPQHF. The CDR3 DNA reads TGCGCCAGCAGCTCGGGGGTTAGCAATCAGCCCCAGCATTTT.

V is TRBV4-1 and J is TRBJ1-4; 7 bases line up with TRBD1. V was pared by 3 bases and J by 4 bases, with 17 bases of the junction left unmatched. CDR3 size: 19 residues. Germline assignment: CDR1 MGHRA and CDR2 YSYEKL. The CDR3 protein is CASSHPRGQKGPVNEKLFF. The CDR3 DNA sequence: TGCGCCAGCAGCCATCCTCGGGGACAGAAGGGGCCTGTTAATGAAAAACTGTTTTTT.

CDR3 sequence reads: CASTRDDQPQHF. The CDR3 nucleotides read TGTGCCAGCACCAGAGACGATCAGCCCCAGCATTTT. The rearrangement joins TRBV6-6 to TRBJ1-5; D not certain. The CDR3 has 12 amino acids. The germline CDR1 and CDR2 sequences are MNHNY and SVGAGI (reference sequence). With 7 bases removed from V and 5 bases from J, the gap between germline ends came to 9 bases.

This sequence joins TRBV19 and TRBJ2-3; no definite D call. The CDR3 totals 15 residues. Looked up from germline, CDR1 is LNHDA and CDR2 is SQIVND (reference sequence). V lost 2 bases to trimming and J lost 4 bases, with 13 bases between them. The CDR3 DNA follows: TGTGCCAGTAGTATACGGGTGGGAAGGCCAGATACGCAGTATTTT. Its protein product is CASSIRVGRPDTQYF.

This chain uses TRBV5-5 with TRBJ2-2, with a possible D match to TRBD1 (6 bases). This CDR3 has 15 amino acids. Germline V gene data show CDR1 as SGHKS and CDR2 as YYEKEE (reference sequence). Trimming cost V 3 bases and J 4 bases, with 13 bases left between them. The CDR3 DNA is TGTGCCAGCAGCTCCCCAGGACAGCTCACCGGGGAGCTGTTTTTT. Its translation: CASSSPGQLTGELFF.

The chain employs TRBV12-3 or TRBV12-4 and TRBJ1-1; D is ambiguous. The CDR3 length is 13 residues. V shed 6 bases and J shed 0 bases, with 8 bases lying between them. The DNA of the CDR3 is TGTGCCAGCAGCCCGGCCATGAACACTGAAGCTTTCTTT. Encoded protein: CASSPAMNTEAFF.

V and J are TRBV4-1 and TRBJ1-1; D perhaps matches TRBD1 (5 bases). Germline V CDR1 and CDR2: MGHRA, YSYEKL. This CDR3 has 14 residues. Trimming took 8 bases from V and 2 from J, leaving 15 bases between them. CDR3 nucleotides: TGCGCCAGCGGGGGTGTGGTATTAAACACTGAAGCTTTCTTT. Protein product: CASGGVVLNTEAFF.

V usage is TRBV19 and J usage is TRBJ2-2, with TRBD2 matching 7 bases. CDR1 is LNHDA and CDR2 is SQIVND in the germline V gene (reference sequence). The CDR3 contains 14 residues. V lost 6 bases and J lost 4; bases outside the gene matches: 5. The CDR3 DNA follows: TGTGCCAGTAGAGGACTAGTGGGCACCGGGGAGCTGTTTTTT. It specifies CASRGLVGTGELFF.